The present TCR beta chain was sequenced within a study of shared T cell receptors in the human thymus. Generated by immunoSEQ multiplex PCR, the TCRdb table keeps only in-frame clones and is missing some. The data show 650,000 to 950,000 clones, with 70% to 90% seen just once and 0.0095% to 0.011% held by the top ten. Trimming removed 3 bases at V and 5 bases at J, with 22 bases between. Germline CDR1 and CDR2: SQVTM and ANQGSEA. CDR3 length: 17 amino acids. The same sample was also used in a study of human thymus T cells. This second study notes: The thymus was resected at corrective cardiac surgery.

The clonotype comes from a girl under two years old with a congenital heart defect. The chain couples TRBV29-1 to TRBJ2-2; D possibly corresponds to TRBD2 (6 bases). Sequencing input: thymocytes. The CDR3 coding sequence is TGCAGCGTTGATCTAGCGACGGGGGAAGATTATACCGGGGAGCTGTTTTTT. It encodes CSVDLATGEDYTGELFF.